One and the same sample provided the 20 T cell receptor beta chains below, sequenced in a study of T-cell reconstitution after alpha-beta-depleted transplantation in children. General study points: One year post-transplant, T-cell counts and diversity were largely derived from T cells produced anew.

Unique molecular identifiers tagged the TCRbeta library. TCRdb reprocessed the PCR reads via MiXCR and lists one record per CDR3 protein. The data contain around 270,000 distinct CDR3 sequences, just over 7.5% of them singletons. These receptors lack a known antigen. Sequences were derived from peripheral blood, sampled 360 days after TCRalphabeta/CD19-depleted stem cell transplant. Receptor source: a female patient aged 2-10 years who had a stem cell transplant for Fanconi anemia, so the T cells may come from the graft donor.

The CDR3 DNA reads as TGTGCCAGCAGCTTAGAACGGCGGGTTTATAATTCACCCCTCCACTTT. This encodes CASSLERRVYNSPLHF. V and J are TRBV7-2 and TRBJ1-6; D unresolved. Germline CDR1 and CDR2: SGHTA and FQGNSA. Trimming removed 1 base from V and 4 bases from J, with 11 bases in between. This CDR3 has 16 residues.

This clonotype occurred many times. V usage is TRBV29-1 and J usage is TRBJ1-1; D may be TRBD1 (5 bases). The CDR3 length is 12 residues. The germline V and J ends were trimmed by 4 bases and 6 bases, with 12 bases remaining between them. Germline lookup yields CDR1 SQVTM and CDR2 ANQGSEA. The CDR3 region has the DNA TGCAGCGTTGCCCGAGGCAGGGCTGAAGCTTTCTTT. Amino acid sequence: CSVARGRAEAFF.

This clonotype showed up just a few times. V gene TRBV25-1 combines with J gene TRBJ2-7, with 7 nucleotides matching TRBD1. The CDR3 loop spans 15 amino acids. The ends lost 3 bases at V and 2 bases at J; junction bases unmatched: 7. Germline V lookup: CDR1 MGHDK, CDR2 SYGVNS. This chain's CDR3 is CASSDRQGPTYEQYF. CDR3 DNA: TGTGCCAGCAGTGACCGACAGGGACCTACCTACGAGCAGTACTTC.

This clonotype appeared many times. J is TRBJ1-1 and V is TRBV29-1; D call uncertain. From germline, CDR1 is SQVTM and CDR2 ANQGSEA. V was trimmed by 7 bases and J by 7 bases, leaving 13 bases between them. The CDR3 is made up of 11 amino acids. The CDR3, as DNA: TGCAGCGGGCTAGACGGATTTGAAGCTTTCTTT. Amino acids: CSGLDGFEAFF. The full variable domain, completed using reference TRBV29-1 and TRBJ1-1, is SAVISQKPSRDICQRGTSLTIQCQVDSQVTMMFWYRQQPGQSLTLIATANQGSEATYESGFVIDKFPISRPNLTFSTLTVSNMSPEDSSIYLCSGLDGFEAFFGQGTRLTVV.

For this clonotype: Here the CDR3 omits its conserved ending phenylalanine or tryptophan, so a read error is the likely source. V usage is TRBV29-1 and J usage is TRBJ1-3, with D possibly being TRBD1 (6 bases). CDR3 length: 11 residues. CDR1 is SQVTM and CDR2 is ANQGSEA in the germline V gene. The CDR3 nucleotides read TGCAGTGGACAGCTTGGAAACACCATATATATT. Encoded protein: CSGQLGNTIYI.

The genes are TRBV21-1 and TRBJ1-5. TRBV21-1 is marked as a pseudogene. The CDR3 has 16 residues. CDR3 DNA: TGTGTCAGCAGCACCCAAAACGGAGGGTGCGGGCAGCCCCAGCATTTT. Translation: CVSSTQNGGCGQPQHF.

This clonotype was counted ten times or more. The V gene is TRBV27, the J gene TRBJ2-1; D ambiguous. This CDR3 region has 13 residues. Trimming took 1 base from V and 5 from J, leaving 6 bases between them. Per germline, CDR1 MNHEY and CDR2 SMNVEV (reference sequence). CDR3 DNA: TGTGCCAGCAGTTTATACCTCGACAATGAGCAGTTCTTC. Translated, it gives CASSLYLDNEQFF.

This clonotype was observed many times. CDR3 DNA sequence: TGCAGCGGCCGCCCCACAGGGACAGATACGCAGTATTTT. It is translated as CSGRPTGTDTQYF. The gene calls are TRBV29-1 and TRBJ2-3, with D perhaps TRBD1 (6 bases). Germline values: CDR1 SQVTM, CDR2 ANQGSEA. The CDR3 spans 13 residues. The V end was cut by 7 bases, the J end by 3 bases, with 14 bases between.

This rearrangement joins TRBV4-3 to TRBJ2-7, with a tentative D call TRBD1 (5 bases). Germline V gene lookup returns CDR1 LGHNA and CDR2 YSLEER. The CDR3 consists of 20 residues. Trimming took off 5 bases at V and 0 bases at J, with 29 bases between the two ends. CDR3 DNA sequence: TGCGCCAGCAGCACCATATGGCCCGACAGAAGCCGTGGAAGCTCCTACGAGCAGTACTTC. It encodes CASSTIWPDRSRGSSYEQYF.

This clonotype has ten or more counts. The V and J genes are TRBV7-3 and TRBJ2-1; maybe TRBD1 (5 bases). V gave up 0 bases and J gave up 7 bases, with 13 bases separating them. Germline CDR1 SGHTA, CDR2 FQGTGA. The CDR3 extends over 15 amino acids. Here the CDR3 DNA reads TGTGCCAGCAGCTTAACGGGCGGTGGGGCGAATGAGCAGTTCTTC. Translation: CASSLTGGGANEQFF. Based on the CDR3 plus reference TRBV7-3 and TRBJ2-1, the full variable domain is GAGVSQTPSNKVTEKGKYVELRCDPISGHTALYWYRQSLGQGPEFLIYFQGTGAADDSGLPNDRFFAVRPEGSVSTLKIQRTERGDSAVYLCASSLTGGGANEQFFGPGTRLTVL.

The sample holds many counts of this clonotype. This chain connects TRBV7-2 to TRBJ2-1; 10 bases are a match to TRBD1. With V trimmed by 4 bases and J by 4 bases, 4 bases remained unmatched. Germline CDR1 reads SGHTA; CDR2 reads FQGNSA. The CDR3 loop spans 15 amino acids. The CDR3 loop reads CASSSTGGSYNEQFF. The CDR3 DNA reads as TGTGCCAGCAGCTCGACAGGGGGCAGTTACAATGAGCAGTTCTTC. Looking up the rest from reference TRBV7-2 and TRBJ2-1 gives the full variable domain: GAGVSQSPSNKVTEKGKDVELRCDPISGHTALYWYRQSLGQGLEFLIYFQGNSAPDKSGLPSDRFSAERTGGSVSTLTIQRTQQEDSAVYLCASSSTGGSYNEQFFGPGTRLTVL.

This chain joins TRBV7-2 and TRBJ1-1; tentative D call: TRBD1 (6 bases). Germline CDR1 and CDR2: SGHTA and FQGNSA. The CDR3 has 16 amino acids. The V and J ends lost 5 bases and 1 base respectively, with 17 bases between them. DNA of the CDR3: TGTGCCAGCAGCATACTTAGACAGGCTACGAACACTGAAGCTTTCTTT. The encoded protein is CASSILRQATNTEAFF.

The rearrangement uses TRBV2 and TRBJ1-1; no definite D call. The V end was cut by 7 bases, the J end by 1 base, with 13 bases between. This CDR3 contains 14 residues. From germline, CDR1 is SNHLY and CDR2 FYNNEI. In DNA, the CDR3 is TGTGCCAGCATCAAAGTGGTGGAGAACACTGAAGCTTTCTTT. It is translated as CASIKVVENTEAFF.

Ten or more counts support this clonotype. V gene TRBV7-9 combines with J gene TRBJ2-2; D not resolved. V lost 1 base, J lost 2 bases, and 5 bases lay in between. The germline V gene encodes CDR1 SEHNR and CDR2 FQNEAQ (reference sequence). The CDR3 contains 14 residues. The CDR3 DNA sequence: TGTGCCAGCAGCTTAGTAAGAAACACCGGGGAGCTGTTTTTT. Residues: CASSLVRNTGELFF.

V gene TRBV29-1 combines with J gene TRBJ1-2; the match to TRBD1 covers 7 bases. Trimming removed 6 bases from V and 4 bases from J; junction bases left unmatched: 5. The CDR3 extends over 12 amino acids. CDR1 and CDR2 (germline): SQVTM, ANQGSEA. The CDR3 DNA reads TGCAGCGTCCAGGGGGACACCTATGGCTACACCTTC. It encodes CSVQGDTYGYTF.

The chain recombines TRBV20-1 with TRBJ2-5; unclear D gene. V lost 6 bases to trimming and J lost 4 bases, with 15 bases between them. This CDR3 contains 13 residues. Germline loops: CDR1 DFQATT, CDR2 SNEGSKA (reference sequence). CDR3 nucleotide sequence: TGCAGTGCATTAATTGAGCCCCCAGAGACCCAGTACTTC. Residues: CSALIEPPETQYF.

The chain joins TRBV7-8 to TRBJ1-2, with D unclear. Germline assignment: CDR1 SGHVS and CDR2 FQNEAQ. Deletions cut 4 bases from V and 0 bases from J, with 15 bases between. This CDR3 is built from 16 residues. CDR3 protein: CASSSGIWTANYGYTF. The CDR3 DNA reads as TGTGCCAGCAGCTCTGGGATATGGACGGCTAACTATGGCTACACCTTC.

This clonotype was recorded a few times. For the CDR3, the DNA is TGTGCCAGCAGCCAAACAGGGGCGAACTATGGCTACACCTTC. It codes for CASSQTGANYGYTF. The rearrangement uses TRBV3-1 and TRBJ1-2; 7 bases align to TRBD1. Germline loops: CDR1 LGHDT, CDR2 YNNKEL (reference sequence). The CDR3 totals 14 residues. Trimming took 2 bases from V and 2 from J; bases not matched to a gene: 2.

This clonotype was picked up many times. V is TRBV9 and J is TRBJ1-1; D uncertain. Trimming took off 0 bases at V and 6 bases at J, with 9 bases between the two ends. The CDR3 length is 13 residues. CDR1 and CDR2 from the germline V gene are SGDLS and YYNGEE. CDR3 nucleotides: TGTGCCAGCAGCGTAGGTTCAGGACCTGAAGCTTTCTTT. This translates into CASSVGSGPEAFF.

The V call is TRBV4-3, the J call TRBJ1-2; D not certain. In germline, CDR1 is LGHNA, CDR2 YSLEER. Trimming pared 0 bases from V and 4 bases from J, leaving 15 bases between. The CDR3 spans 16 residues. DNA for the CDR3: TGCGCCAGCAGCCAAGATGGGAGTGGAGGATTCTATGGCTACACCTTC. Residues: CASSQDGSGGFYGYTF.